Listed below are T cell receptor beta chains from one sample, sequenced in a study of shared clonotypes between healthy human individuals. Measured with immunoSEQ multiplex PCR; TCRdb has only the in-frame clones, and not every one. Of approximately 2,000,000 clones listed, just under 95% were seen once; the top ten hold 1.5% to 2%. Sequencing was performed on naive CD8+ T cells from PBMCs. Receptor source: a man aged 18 to 30 in good health. Some clones in this sample may be carry-over from other donors' samples. Each CDR3 is given with its conserved first and last residue.

v_call,cdr3_aa
TRBV2,CASRAGTGKIMPQHF
TRBV7-2,CASSLVRASGYNEQFF
TRBV5-6,CASSLGPNQPQHF
TRBV5-6,CASSTGTVNQPQHF
TRBV19,CASSIGLQGNEQFF
TRBV5-1,CASSFGPSGSTTDTQYF
TRBV9,CASSADRVAYGYTF
TRBV7-9,CASSLVTQDTQYF
TRBV21-1,CASSSTDRDGSNQPQHF
TRBV7-9,CASSPGGHSYEQYF
TRBV7-9,CASRPDRGFYEQYF
TRBV5-1,CASSLNRENEKLFF
TRBV6-1,CASSVYLGSSPANYGYTF
TRBV7-9,CASSLSRSWDEQFF
TRBV4-2,CASSQTGGMNTEAFF
TRBV4-2,CASSPAGTGYQETQYF
TRBV28,CASSFPNKLAKNIQYF
TRBV7-9,CASSEDSGLAGGRRSEQFF
TRBV28,CASSILAGSSYEQYF
TRBV4-3,CASSSHSGTSGTYQETQYF
TRBV6-7,CASSYSRQGPSYEQYF
TRBV4-3,CASSQGIGTVGDNEQFF
TRBV27,CACGRTDAFF